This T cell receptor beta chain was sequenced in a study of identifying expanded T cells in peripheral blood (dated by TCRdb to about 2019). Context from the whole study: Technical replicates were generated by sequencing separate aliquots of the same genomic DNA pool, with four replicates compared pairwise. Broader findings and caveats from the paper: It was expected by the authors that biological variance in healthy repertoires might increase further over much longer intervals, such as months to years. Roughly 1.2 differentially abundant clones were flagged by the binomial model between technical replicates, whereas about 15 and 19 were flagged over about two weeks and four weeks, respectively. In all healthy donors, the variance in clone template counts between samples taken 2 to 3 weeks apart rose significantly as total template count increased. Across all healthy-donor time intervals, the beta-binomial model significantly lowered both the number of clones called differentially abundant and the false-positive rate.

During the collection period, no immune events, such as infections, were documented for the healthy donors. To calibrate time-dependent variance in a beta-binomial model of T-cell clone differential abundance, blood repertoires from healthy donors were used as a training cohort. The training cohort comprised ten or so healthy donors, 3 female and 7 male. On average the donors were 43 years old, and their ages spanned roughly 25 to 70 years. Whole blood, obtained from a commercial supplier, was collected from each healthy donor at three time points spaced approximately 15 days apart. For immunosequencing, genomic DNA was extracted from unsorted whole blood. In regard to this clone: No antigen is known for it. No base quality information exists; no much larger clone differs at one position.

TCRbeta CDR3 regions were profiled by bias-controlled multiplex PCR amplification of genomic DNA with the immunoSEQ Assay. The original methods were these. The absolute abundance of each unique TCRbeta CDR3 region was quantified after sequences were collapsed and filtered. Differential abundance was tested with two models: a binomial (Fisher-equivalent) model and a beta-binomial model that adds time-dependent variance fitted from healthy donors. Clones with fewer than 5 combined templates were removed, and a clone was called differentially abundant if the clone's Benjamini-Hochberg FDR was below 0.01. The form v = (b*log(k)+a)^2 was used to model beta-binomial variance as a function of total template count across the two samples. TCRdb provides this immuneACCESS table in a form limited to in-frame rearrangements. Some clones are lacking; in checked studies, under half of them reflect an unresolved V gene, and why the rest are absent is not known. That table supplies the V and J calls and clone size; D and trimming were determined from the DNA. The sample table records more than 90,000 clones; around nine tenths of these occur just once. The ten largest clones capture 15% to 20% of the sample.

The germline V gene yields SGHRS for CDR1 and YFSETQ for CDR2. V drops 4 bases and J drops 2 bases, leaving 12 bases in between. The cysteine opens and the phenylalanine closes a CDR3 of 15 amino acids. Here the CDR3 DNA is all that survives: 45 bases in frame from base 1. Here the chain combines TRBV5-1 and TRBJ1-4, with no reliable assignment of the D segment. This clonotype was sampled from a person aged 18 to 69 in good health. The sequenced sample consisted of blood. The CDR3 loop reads CASSVRGSTNEKLFF. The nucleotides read TGCGCCAGCAGCGTTCGGGGATCTACTAATGAAAAACTGTTTTTT.